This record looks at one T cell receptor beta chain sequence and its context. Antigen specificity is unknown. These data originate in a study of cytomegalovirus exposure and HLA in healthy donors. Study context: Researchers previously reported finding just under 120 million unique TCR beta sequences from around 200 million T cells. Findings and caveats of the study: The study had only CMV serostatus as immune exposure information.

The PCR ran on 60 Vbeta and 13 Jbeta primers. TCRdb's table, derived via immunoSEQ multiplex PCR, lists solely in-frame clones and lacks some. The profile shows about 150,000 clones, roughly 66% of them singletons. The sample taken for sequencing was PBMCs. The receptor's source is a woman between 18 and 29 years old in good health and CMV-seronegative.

In DNA form, the CDR3 reads TGCAGCGTTGGCGGTTTTGGGGGCGGGAGGGAGACCCAGTACTTC. Residues: CSVGGFGGGRETQYF. The chain uses TRBV29-1 and TRBJ2-5, with 8 positions matching TRBD2. With 4 bases clipped from V and 5 bases from J, the junction kept 12 bases outside the gene matches. The CDR3 totals 15 residues. The germline CDR1 and CDR2 sequences are SQVTM and ANQGSEA. Based on the CDR3 plus reference TRBV29-1 and TRBJ2-5, the full variable domain is SAVISQKPSRDICQRGTSLTIQCQVDSQVTMMFWYRQQPGQSLTLIATANQGSEATYESGFVIDKFPISRPNLTFSTLTVSNMSPEDSSIYLCSVGGFGGGRETQYFGPGTRLLVL.